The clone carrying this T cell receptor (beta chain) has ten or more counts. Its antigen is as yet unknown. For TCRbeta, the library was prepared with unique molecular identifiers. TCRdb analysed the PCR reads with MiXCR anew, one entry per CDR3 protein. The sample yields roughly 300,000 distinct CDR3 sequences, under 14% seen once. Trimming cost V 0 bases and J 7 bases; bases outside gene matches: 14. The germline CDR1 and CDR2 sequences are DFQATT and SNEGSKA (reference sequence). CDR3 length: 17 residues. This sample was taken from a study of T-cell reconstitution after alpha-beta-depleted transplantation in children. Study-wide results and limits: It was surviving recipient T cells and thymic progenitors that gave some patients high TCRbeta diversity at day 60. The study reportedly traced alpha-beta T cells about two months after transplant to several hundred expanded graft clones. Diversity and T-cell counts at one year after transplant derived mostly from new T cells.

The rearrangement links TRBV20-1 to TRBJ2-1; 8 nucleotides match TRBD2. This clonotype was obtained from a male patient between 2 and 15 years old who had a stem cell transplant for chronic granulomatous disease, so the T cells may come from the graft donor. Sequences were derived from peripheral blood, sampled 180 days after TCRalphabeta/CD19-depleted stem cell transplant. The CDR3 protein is CSARDPWSGAGGNEQFF. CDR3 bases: TGCAGTGCTAGAGACCCCTGGTCTGGTGCGGGAGGAAATGAGCAGTTCTTC.